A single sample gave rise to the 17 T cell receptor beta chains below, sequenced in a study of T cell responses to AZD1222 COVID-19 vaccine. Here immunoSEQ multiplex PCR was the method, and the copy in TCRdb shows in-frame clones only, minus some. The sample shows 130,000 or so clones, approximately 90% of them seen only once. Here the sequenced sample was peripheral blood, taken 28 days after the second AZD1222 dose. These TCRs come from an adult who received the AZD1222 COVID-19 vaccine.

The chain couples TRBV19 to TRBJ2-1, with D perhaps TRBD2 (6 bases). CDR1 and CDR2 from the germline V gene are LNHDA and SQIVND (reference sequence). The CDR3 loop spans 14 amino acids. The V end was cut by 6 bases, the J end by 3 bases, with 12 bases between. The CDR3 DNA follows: TGTGCCAGTAGCACTCCGGGACTCTACAATGAGCAGTTCTTC. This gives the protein CASSTPGLYNEQFF.

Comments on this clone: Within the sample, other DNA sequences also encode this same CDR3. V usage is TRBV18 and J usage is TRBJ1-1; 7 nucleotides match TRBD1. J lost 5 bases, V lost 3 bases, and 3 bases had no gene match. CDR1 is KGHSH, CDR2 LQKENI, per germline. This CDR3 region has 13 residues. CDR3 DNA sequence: TGTGCCAGCTCACCCCAGGGGGGGACTGAAGCTTTCTTT. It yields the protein CASSPQGGTEAFF.

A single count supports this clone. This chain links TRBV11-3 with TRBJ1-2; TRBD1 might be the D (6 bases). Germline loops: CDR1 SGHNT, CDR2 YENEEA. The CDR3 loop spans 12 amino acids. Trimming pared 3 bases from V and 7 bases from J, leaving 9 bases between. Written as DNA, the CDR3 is TGTGCCAGCAGCTTTAACAGGGCTGGCTACACCTTC. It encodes CASSFNRAGYTF.

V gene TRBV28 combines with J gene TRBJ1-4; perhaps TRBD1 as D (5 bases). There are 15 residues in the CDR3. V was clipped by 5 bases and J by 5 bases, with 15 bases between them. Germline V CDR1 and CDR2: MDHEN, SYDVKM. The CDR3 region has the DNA TGTGCCAGCAGTCCCCTACGGGGGTCAAATGAAAAACTGTTTTTT. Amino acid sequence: CASSPLRGSNEKLFF.

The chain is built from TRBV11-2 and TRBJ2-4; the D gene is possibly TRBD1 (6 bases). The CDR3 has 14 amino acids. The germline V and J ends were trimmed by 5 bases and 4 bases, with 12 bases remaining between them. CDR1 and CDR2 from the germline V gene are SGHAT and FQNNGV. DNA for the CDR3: TGTGCCAGCAGCCGCACCAGGGGTAAAAACATTCAGTACTTC. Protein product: CASSRTRGKNIQYF.

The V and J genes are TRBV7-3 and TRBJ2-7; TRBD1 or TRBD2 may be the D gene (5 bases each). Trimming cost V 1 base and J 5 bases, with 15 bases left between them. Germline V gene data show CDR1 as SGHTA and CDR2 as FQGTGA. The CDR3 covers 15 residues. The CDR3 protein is CASSLRPGTSDEQYF. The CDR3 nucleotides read TGTGCCAGCAGCTTAAGGCCAGGGACCAGCGACGAGCAGTACTTC.

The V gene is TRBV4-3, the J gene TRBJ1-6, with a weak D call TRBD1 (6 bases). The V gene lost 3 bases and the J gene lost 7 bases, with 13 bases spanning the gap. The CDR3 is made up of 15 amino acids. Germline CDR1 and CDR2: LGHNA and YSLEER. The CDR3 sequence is CASSQGEGGNSPLHF. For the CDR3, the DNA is TGCGCCAGCAGCCAGGGCGAGGGGGGAAATTCACCCCTCCACTTT.

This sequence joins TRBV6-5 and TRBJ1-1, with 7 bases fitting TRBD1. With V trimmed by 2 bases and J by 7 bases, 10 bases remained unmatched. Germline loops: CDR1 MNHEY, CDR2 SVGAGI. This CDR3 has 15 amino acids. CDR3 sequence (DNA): TGTGCCAGCAGTTACCCTAGACAGGGTCGGTTTGAAGCTTTCTTT. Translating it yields CASSYPRQGRFEAFF.

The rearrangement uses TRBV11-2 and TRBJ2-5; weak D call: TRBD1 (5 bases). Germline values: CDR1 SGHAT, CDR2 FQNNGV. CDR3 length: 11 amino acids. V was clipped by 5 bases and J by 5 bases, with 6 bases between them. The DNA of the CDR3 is TGTGCCAGCAGCGCAGGGGAGACCCAGTACTTC. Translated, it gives CASSAGETQYF. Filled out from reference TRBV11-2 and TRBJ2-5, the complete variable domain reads EAGVAQSPRYKIIEKRQSVAFWCNPISGHATLYWYQQILGQGPKLLIQFQNNGVVDDSQLPKDRFSAERLKGVDSTLKIQPAKLEDSAVYLCASSAGETQYFGPGTRLLVL.

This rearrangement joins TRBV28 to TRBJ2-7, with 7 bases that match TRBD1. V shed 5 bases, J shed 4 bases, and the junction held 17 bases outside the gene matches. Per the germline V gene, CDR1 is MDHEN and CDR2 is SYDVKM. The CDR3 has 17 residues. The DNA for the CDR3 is TGTGCCAGCAGTCCGGCCAGGGGGTCCGGATATTCTTACGAGCAGTACTTC. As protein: CASSPARGSGYSYEQYF. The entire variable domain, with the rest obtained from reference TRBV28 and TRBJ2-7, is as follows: DVKVTQSSRYLVKRTGEKVFLECVQDMDHENMFWYRQDPGLGLRLIYFSYDVKMKEKGDIPEGYSVSREKKERFSLILESASTNQTSMYLCASSPARGSGYSYEQYFGPGTRLTVT.

The CDR3 loop reads CASSLDDSNYNEQFF. The CDR3 DNA reads as TGCGCCAGCAGCTTGGACGACAGTAATTACAATGAGCAGTTCTTC. This rearrangement joins TRBV5-1 to TRBJ2-1; TRBD1 might be the D (5 bases). The CDR3 totals 15 residues. Germline lookup yields CDR1 SGHRS and CDR2 YFSETQ. The ends were cut back, 0 bases at V and 4 bases at J, with 11 bases in the middle.

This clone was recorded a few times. CDR3 in DNA: TGTGCCAGCAGCTTTGAGGGACAGGGGTCTGAAGCTTTCTTT. Encoded protein: CASSFEGQGSEAFF. The chain is built from TRBV7-9 and TRBJ1-1; 10 nucleotides agree with TRBD1. The V segment lost 3 bases and the J segment 6 bases; nucleotides outside the gene matches: 4. CDR3 length: 14 amino acids. CDR1 is SEHNR, CDR2 FQNEAQ, per germline (reference sequence).

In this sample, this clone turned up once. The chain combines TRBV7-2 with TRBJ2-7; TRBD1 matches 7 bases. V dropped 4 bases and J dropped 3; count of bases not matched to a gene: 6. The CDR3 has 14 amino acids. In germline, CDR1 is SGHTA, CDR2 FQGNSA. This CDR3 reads CASSSTGTDYEQYF. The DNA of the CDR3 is TGTGCCAGCAGCTCGACAGGGACAGACTACGAGCAGTACTTC.

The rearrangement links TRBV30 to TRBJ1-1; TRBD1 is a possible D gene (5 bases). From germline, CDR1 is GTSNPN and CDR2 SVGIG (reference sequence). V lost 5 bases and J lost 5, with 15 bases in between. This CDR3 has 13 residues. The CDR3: CAWSKGRETEAFF. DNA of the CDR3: TGTGCCTGGTCAAAGGGGCGGGAGACTGAAGCTTTCTTT. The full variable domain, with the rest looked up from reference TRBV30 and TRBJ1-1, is SQTIHQWPATLVQPVGSPLSLECTVEGTSNPNLYWYRQAAGRGLQLLFYSVGIGQISSEVPQNLSASRPQDRQFILSSKKLLLSDSGFYLCAWSKGRETEAFFGQGTRLTVV.

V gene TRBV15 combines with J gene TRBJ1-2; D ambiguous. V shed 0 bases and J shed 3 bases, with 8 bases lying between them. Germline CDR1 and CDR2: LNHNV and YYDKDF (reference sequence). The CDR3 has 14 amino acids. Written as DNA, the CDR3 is TGTGCCACCAGCAGAGATCTCACAGACTATGGCTACACCTTC. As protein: CATSRDLTDYGYTF. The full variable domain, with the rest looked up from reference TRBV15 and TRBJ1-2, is DAMVIQNPRYQVTQFGKPVTLSCSQTLNHNVMYWYQQKSSQAPKLLFHYYDKDFNNEADTPDNFQSRRPNTSFCFLDIRSPGLGDTAMYLCATSRDLTDYGYTFGSGTRLTVV.

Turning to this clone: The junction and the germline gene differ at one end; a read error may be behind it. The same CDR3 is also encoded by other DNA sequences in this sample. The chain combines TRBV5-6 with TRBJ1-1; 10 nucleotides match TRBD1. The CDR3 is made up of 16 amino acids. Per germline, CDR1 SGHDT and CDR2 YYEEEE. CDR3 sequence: CASSLLGTGVNTEAFF. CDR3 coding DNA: TGTGCCAGCAGCTTGCTTGGGACAGGGGTGAACACCGAAGCTTTCTTT.

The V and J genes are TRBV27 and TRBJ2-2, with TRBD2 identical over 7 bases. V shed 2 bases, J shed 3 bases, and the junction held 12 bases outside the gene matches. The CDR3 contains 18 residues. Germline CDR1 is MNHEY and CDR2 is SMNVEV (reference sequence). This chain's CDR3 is CASSLRQRSAGYTGELFF. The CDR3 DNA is TGTGCCAGCAGTTTACGTCAGCGGTCAGCGGGGTACACCGGGGAGCTGTTTTTT.